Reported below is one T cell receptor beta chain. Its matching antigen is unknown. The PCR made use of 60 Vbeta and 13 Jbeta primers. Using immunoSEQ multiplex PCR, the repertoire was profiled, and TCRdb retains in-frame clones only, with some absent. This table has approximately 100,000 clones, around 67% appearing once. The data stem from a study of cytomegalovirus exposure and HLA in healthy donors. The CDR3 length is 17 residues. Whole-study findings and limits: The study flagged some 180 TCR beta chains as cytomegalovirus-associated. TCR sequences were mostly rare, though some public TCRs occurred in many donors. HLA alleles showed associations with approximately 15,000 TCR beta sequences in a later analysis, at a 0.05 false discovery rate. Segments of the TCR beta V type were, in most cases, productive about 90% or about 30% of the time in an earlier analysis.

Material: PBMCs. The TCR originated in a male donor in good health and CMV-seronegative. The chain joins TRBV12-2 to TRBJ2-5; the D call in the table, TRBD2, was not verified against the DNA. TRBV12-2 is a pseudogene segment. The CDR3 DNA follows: TGTGCAAGTCGCTTAGCGCCCAGCGGGAGGGCCCCTGAGACCCAGTACTTC. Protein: CASRLAPSGRAPETQYF.